The 20 T cell receptor beta chains presented below share a single source sample, sequenced in a study of T cells in women clearing cervical HPV infection. Here immunoSEQ multiplex PCR was the method, and the copy in TCRdb shows in-frame clones only, minus some. The ten top clones account for 12%, within a sample of more than 20,000 clones. The sequenced sample was blood buffy coat. The receptors were gathered from a woman aged 18 to 75 with a cervical HPV16 infection that either progressed to CIN3+ or cleared (not recorded which).

This clone shows up as medium-sized by frequency. The sequenced fragment ends 3 residues before the CDR3 boundary, so the rest is inferred from the germline J gene. V gene TRBV28 combines with J gene TRBJ2-3; D possibly corresponds to TRBD2 (6 bases). This CDR3 region has 18 residues. Germline values: CDR1 MDHEN, CDR2 SYDVKM. Trimming stripped 2 bases from V and 6 bases from J, with 24 bases between. The covered CDR3 bases are TGTGCCAGCAGTTTACCCTTCGCAAAATTCGGCGGGGTGGATACG. It specifies CASSLPFAKFGGVDT. The whole CDR3 region reads CASSLPFAKFGGVDTQYF.

To note about this clone: Coverage ceases 3 residues before the CDR3 finishes, and the germline J gene fills in the end. The chain employs TRBV7-2 and TRBJ1-2; D may be TRBD1 (5 bases). The CDR3 contains 15 residues. CDR1 and CDR2 (germline): SGHTA, FQGNSA. The CDR3 spells CASSPQGLAVSDYTF. Incomplete CDR3 DNA: TGTGCCAGCAGCCCCCAGGGACTAGCGGTGAGTGAC. Together with reference TRBV7-2 and TRBJ1-2, the CDR3 gives the full variable domain: GAGVSQSPSNKVTEKGKDVELRCDPISGHTALYWYRQSLGQGLEFLIYFQGNSAPDKSGLPSDRFSAERTGGSVSTLTIQRTQQEDSAVYLCASSPQGLAVSDYTFGSGTRLTVV.

With respect to this clone: The read stops 3 residues short of the end of the CDR3; the missing end is completed from the germline J gene. The chain employs TRBV18 and TRBJ1-2; 7 nucleotides match TRBD1. This CDR3 spans 18 amino acids. Germline V gene sequence: CDR1 KGHSH, CDR2 LQKENI. V lost 2 bases to trimming and J lost 1 base; unmatched junction nucleotides: 13. The CDR3 reads CASSPNVRRDSHNYGYTF. The CDR3 bases that were read are TGTGCCAGCTCACCAAATGTCCGCCGGGACAGCCATAACTATGGC. The full variable domain, its missing parts supplied by reference TRBV18 and TRBJ1-2, is NAGVMQNPRHLVRRRGQEARLRCSPMKGHSHVYWYRQLPEEGLKFMVYLQKENIIDESGMPKERFSAEFPKEGPSILRIQQVVRGDSAAYFCASSPNVRRDSHNYGYTFGSGTRLTVV.

The CDR3 bases that were read are TGTGCCAGCAACGGGGGGTACGACACCGGGGAG. Its translation: CASNGGYDTGE. The CDR3, in full, reads CASNGGYDTGELFF. The chain uses TRBV2 and TRBJ2-2; 7 positions agree with TRBD2. The CDR3 goes on 3 residues after the read ends, and that part is filled in from the germline J gene. With 7 bases clipped from V and 3 bases from J, the junction kept 5 bases outside the gene matches. This CDR3 region has 14 residues. Per the germline V gene, CDR1 is SNHLY and CDR2 is FYNNEI.

About this clone itself: The CDR3 end falls 3 residues outside the read, so it is completed with the germline J gene. The rearrangement links TRBV5-5 to TRBJ1-2; 7 bases line up with TRBD1. The CDR3 has 13 residues. Germline CDR1 and CDR2: SGHKS and YYEKEE (reference sequence). The part of the CDR3 DNA that was read is TGTGCCAGCAGCTCGTCAACAGGGGACGGC. Its translation is CASSSSTGDG. The whole CDR3 is CASSSSTGDGYTF.

CDR3 loop: CASSPAGTGAETQYF. The sequenced part of the CDR3 DNA is TGCGCCAGCAGCCCGGCCGGGACAGGGGCGGAGACC. The genes are TRBV5-1 and TRBJ2-5; TRBD1 matches at 10 bases. Read sequence stops 3 residues before the CDR3 end, and the germline J gene provides the missing end. Germline V gives CDR1 SGHRS, CDR2 YFSETQ. After removal of 4 bases from V and 5 bases from J, the junction contained 8 bases not matched to a gene. The CDR3 covers 15 residues.

A remark on this clone: The CDR3 extends 3 residues past the end of the read, so its final part is completed from the germline J gene. V and J are TRBV5-4 and TRBJ1-2, with TRBD1 identical over 12 bases. The germline CDR1 and CDR2 sequences are SGHNT and YYREEE (reference sequence). This CDR3 comprises 16 residues. Unmatched junction bases numbered 5, after V lost 1 base and J lost 4 bases. The sequenced part of the CDR3 DNA is TGTGCCAGCAGCTTGTGGGGGGACAGGGGGCTCTATGGC. Residues: CASSLWGDRGLYG. The full CDR3 protein reads CASSLWGDRGLYGYTF. The full variable domain, completed using reference TRBV5-4 and TRBJ1-2, is ETGVTQSPTHLIKTRGQQVTLRCSSQSGHNTVSWYQQALGQGPQFIFQYYREEENGRGNFPPRFSGLQFPNYSSELNVNALELDDSALYLCASSLWGDRGLYGYTFGSGTRLTVV.

A remark on this clone: The CDR3 is cut off 3 residues early in the read; its end comes from the germline J gene. V and J are TRBV2 and TRBJ2-2; tentative D call: TRBD1 (5 bases). Germline CDR1 reads SNHLY; CDR2 reads FYNNEI. The CDR3 is made up of 14 amino acids. CDR3 sequence: CASILDRPNEKLFF. The CDR3 bases that were read are TGTGCCAGCATCCTCGACAGACCAAATGAAAAG.

Comment on this clone: With the read ending 3 residues before the CDR3 end, the germline J gene is used to fill in that end. This rearrangement joins TRBV20-1 to TRBJ2-2; D perhaps matches TRBD1 (5 bases). CDR1 is DFQATT and CDR2 is SNEGSKA in the germline V gene (reference sequence). V lost 0 bases and J lost 2, with 10 bases in between. The CDR3 has 15 amino acids. The CDR3 loop reads CSARDLRDNTGELFF. CDR3 DNA, as far as it was read: TGCAGTGCTAGAGATCTCAGGGATAACACCGGGGAG.

Details on this clone: The read terminates 3 residues before the CDR3 end, so the remaining end is supplied by the germline J gene. V usage is TRBV5-1 and J usage is TRBJ2-1; perhaps TRBD1 as D (6 bases). The CDR3 has 15 residues. Germline V gene sequence: CDR1 SGHRS, CDR2 YFSETQ. V gave up 6 bases and J gave up 6 bases, with 19 bases separating them. The sequenced CDR3 bases are TGCGCCAGCACCTCCCCACAACAGGGAACCAATGAG. Its translation: CASTSPQQGTNE. The full CDR3 protein reads CASTSPQQGTNEQFF. The full variable domain, with the rest looked up from reference TRBV5-1 and TRBJ2-1, is KAGVTQTPRYLIKTRGQQVTLSCSPISGHRSVSWYQQTPGQGLQFLFEYFSETQRNKGNFPGRFSGRQFSNSRSEMNVSTLELGDSALYLCASTSPQQGTNEQFFGPGTRLTVL.

On this clone: Read coverage stops 3 residues before the CDR3 terminus; the germline J gene supplies the remainder. The chain uses TRBV5-1 and TRBJ2-1; D gene unclear. Germline V gives CDR1 SGHRS, CDR2 YFSETQ. The V end was cut by 3 bases, the J end by 5 bases, with 15 bases between. CDR3 size: 15 residues. The part of the CDR3 DNA that was read is TGCGCCAGCAGCTCTCTAGGAATTGCGAACAATGAG. Translated: CASSSLGIANNE. The entire CDR3 protein reads CASSSLGIANNEQFF.

On this clone itself: The sequence runs out 3 residues before the end of the CDR3; the remainder is reconstructed from the germline J gene. This rearrangement joins TRBV6-2 or TRBV6-3 to TRBJ1-5, with TRBD1 matching over 7 bases. Germline CDR1 reads MNHEY; CDR2 reads SVGEGT. The CDR3 runs to 16 residues. After removal of 6 bases from V and 4 bases from J, the junction contained 12 bases not matched to a gene. CDR3 bases read: TGTGCCAGCAGCCCCAGTAACCCGGGACAGAATCAGCCC. This codes for CASSPSNPGQNQP. The CDR3 as a whole reads CASSPSNPGQNQPQHF.

With respect to this clone: The CDR3 is cut off 3 residues early in the read; its end comes from the germline J gene. The J gene is TRBJ2-3, the V gene TRBV10-3; D remains unclear. The V end lost 6 bases, the J end lost 0 bases, and 7 bases lay between the germline ends. The CDR3 sequence is 13 residues long. Germline values: CDR1 ENHRY, CDR2 SYGVKD. Incomplete CDR3 DNA: TGTGCCATCAGAATAGAAAGCACAGATACG. Its translation: CAIRIESTDT. The CDR3 as a whole reads CAIRIESTDTQYF.

As for this clone: The sequence runs out 3 residues before the end of the CDR3; the remainder is reconstructed from the germline J gene. J is TRBJ2-5 and V is TRBV5-1; D may be TRBD1 (6 bases). The germline V and J ends were trimmed by 4 bases and 2 bases, with 18 bases remaining between them. The germline gives CDR1 SGHRS, CDR2 YFSETQ. CDR3 length equals 16 residues. The CDR3 bases that were read are TGCGCCAGCAGCGCAAAGGACAGCATTCCTCAAGAGACC. Its translation: CASSAKDSIPQET. The full-length CDR3 reads as CASSAKDSIPQETQYF.

As regards this clone: The read terminates 3 residues before the CDR3 end, so the remaining end is supplied by the germline J gene. This rearrangement joins TRBV5-6 to TRBJ2-3, with 8 bases fitting TRBD1. After removal of 4 bases from V and 3 bases from J, the junction contained 7 bases not matched to a gene. Germline V gene data show CDR1 as SGHDT and CDR2 as YYEEEE. CDR3 size: 15 residues. This chain's CDR3 is CASSTRTGGTDTQYF. CDR3 DNA, as far as it was read: TGTGCCAGCAGCACCAGAACAGGGGGAACAGATACG.

Note on this clone: The read is 3 residues too short to cover the CDR3 end, so that end is filled in from the germline J gene. The V call is TRBV7-9, the J call TRBJ1-1; no reliable D call. With 4 bases removed from V and 4 bases from J, the gap between germline ends came to 16 bases. This CDR3 spans 15 amino acids. CDR1 is SEHNR and CDR2 is FQNEAQ in the germline V gene (reference sequence). The CDR3 here is CASSSVRGGSTEAFF. The CDR3 bases that were read are TGTGCCAGCAGCTCCGTCCGGGGTGGAAGCACTGAA.

Remarks on this clone: The CDR3 goes on 3 residues after the read ends, and that part is filled in from the germline J gene. The rearrangement uses TRBV12-3 or TRBV12-4 and TRBJ1-6; possibly TRBD1 for D (6 bases). This CDR3 contains 13 residues. The CDR3 bases that were read are TGTGCCAGCAGTCCAGGGGCGGGTGGCGCC. This encodes CASSPGAGGA. The full CDR3 sequence reads CASSPGAGGALHF.

Concerning this clone: The read terminates 3 residues ahead of where the CDR3 ends, so the germline J gene completes it. V and J are TRBV5-1 and TRBJ2-6; D is unclear. Per germline, CDR1 SGHRS and CDR2 YFSETQ. CDR3 length: 15 residues. V lost 4 bases and J 2 bases, leaving 10 bases between the germline ends. CDR3: CASSHRSAGANVLTF. The DNA read from the CDR3 is TGCGCCAGCAGCCATAGGAGCGCTGGGGCCAACGTC.

A note on this clone: Read data end 3 residues before the CDR3 end; the end is taken from the germline J gene. The V call is TRBV6-2 or TRBV6-3, the J call TRBJ1-1; 12 bases match TRBD1. CDR3 length: 15 amino acids. The germline V gene encodes CDR1 MNHEY and CDR2 SVGEGT. V was pared by 8 bases and J by 0 bases, with 4 bases of the junction left unmatched. CDR3 bases read: TGTGCCAGCCATGGGACAGGGGGCATGAACACTGAA. Its translation: CASHGTGGMNTE. The CDR3 in its entirety is CASHGTGGMNTEAFF.

The CDR3 here is CAISESGGQPQYF. The covered CDR3 bases are TGTGCCATCAGTGAGTCTGGGGGCCAGCCG. The rearrangement joins TRBV10-3 to TRBJ2-3; the D gene is possibly TRBD1 (6 bases). From the germline J gene comes the end of the CDR3, since the read stops 3 residues before it. Germline-derived CDR1 and CDR2 are ENHRY and SYGVKD. This CDR3 has 13 amino acids.